These T cell receptor beta chains were read from a single sample in a study of cytomegalovirus exposure and HLA in healthy donors. Sequencing was performed with immunoSEQ multiplex PCR; in TCRdb, only in-frame clones are kept and a portion is missing. The sample contains roughly 100,000 clones, nearly 80% of which appear only once. Sequenced input: PBMCs. The origin of the receptors is a man aged 30 to 45 in good health and CMV-seronegative. Each CDR3 is given with its conserved first and last residue. Fields, in order: J gene, V gene, clone size, D gene, CDR3 protein, CDR3 DNA. D genes are given only for firm matches. Size is stated for part of the rows, as once, few or many counts, or as a class when the clone is expanded.

>TRBJ1-5|TRBV6-1|-|TRBD1
CASIGEGASSQPQHF
TGTGCCAGCATAGGAGAGGGGGCATCTTCTCAGCCCCAGCATTTT
>TRBJ1-5|TRBV29-1|-|-
CSVVQGNQPQHF
TGCAGCGTTGTCCAGGGCAATCAGCCCCAGCATTTT
>TRBJ2-3|TRBV7-6|-|-
CASSLVEGLTHTQYF
TGTGCCAGCAGCTTAGTGGAGGGCCTCACACATACGCAGTATTTT
>TRBJ2-5|TRBV10-3|-|-
CAISESSHRTSAETQYF
TGTGCCATCAGTGAGTCATCCCATCGAACTAGTGCAGAGACCCAGTACTTC
>TRBJ1-1|TRBV6-5|-|-
CASKSRAEAFF
TGTGCCAGCAAAAGTAGAGCTGAAGCTTTCTTT
>TRBJ2-3|TRBV7-2|once|TRBD2
CASSLASGGATDTQYF
TGTGCCAGCAGCTTAGCCAGCGGGGGAGCCACAGATACGCAGTATTTT
>TRBJ2-1|TRBV14|-|TRBD1
CASSPNRGPYNEQFF
TGTGCCAGCAGCCCGAACAGGGGCCCTTACAATGAGCAGTTCTTC
>TRBJ2-3|TRBV9|-|-
CASSARRDRTDTQYF
TGTGCCAGCAGCGCAAGACGGGATAGGACAGATACGCAGTATTTT
>TRBJ2-3|TRBV5-1|-|TRBD1
CASSAGQEPDTQYF
TGCGCCAGCAGCGCCGGACAGGAACCAGATACGCAGTATTTT
>TRBJ1-1|TRBV5-6|few|TRBD1
CASSFGTGNTEAFF
TGTGCCAGCAGCTTTGGGACAGGGAACACTGAAGCTTTCTTT
>TRBJ1-2|TRBV18|few|TRBD1
CASSPGQGDYGYTF
TGTGCCAGCTCACCGGGACAGGGAGACTATGGCTACACCTTC
>TRBJ1-3|TRBV11-2|-|-
CASSLQGGSGNTIYF
TGTGCCAGCAGCTTACAAGGGGGATCTGGAAACACCATATATTTT
>TRBJ2-7|TRBV9|-|-
CASSVGQRHYEQYF
TGTGCCAGCAGCGTAGGACAGCGCCACTACGAGCAGTACTTC
>TRBJ2-3|TRBV7-2|-|TRBD2
CASSFGGGDTQYF
TGTGCCAGCAGCTTCGGCGGGGGGGATACGCAGTATTTT
>TRBJ2-3|TRBV30|many|TRBD1
CAWSVPGTGSVPTDTQYF
TGTGCCTGGAGTGTACCCGGGACAGGGTCTGTTCCCACAGATACGCAGTATTTT
>TRBJ1-2|TRBV19|once|TRBD1
CATTDRDYGYTF
TGTGCCACCACGGACAGGGACTATGGCTACACCTTC
>TRBJ2-1|TRBV25-1|-|TRBD2
CASDGTSGKVGNEQFF
TGTGCCAGCGATGGGACTAGCGGGAAAGTAGGCAATGAGCAGTTCTTC
>TRBJ2-3|TRBV6-6|-|-
CASSSPGGTDTQYF
TGTGCCAGCAGTTCTCCAGGGGGCACAGATACGCAGTATTTT
>TRBJ2-1|TRBV2|-|TRBD2
CASSIGTSDYNEQFF
TGTGCCAGCAGTATCGGGACTAGCGACTACAATGAGCAGTTCTTC
>TRBJ1-2|TRBV4-3|-|-
CASSQDGEVDYGYTF
TGCGCCAGCAGCCAAGACGGGGAGGTTGATTATGGCTACACCTTC
>TRBJ2-2|TRBV28|once|-
CASSLGLSLRTGELFF
TGTGCCAGCAGTTTGGGACTCTCCTTAAGGACCGGGGAGCTGTTTTTT
>TRBJ2-7|TRBV5-1|-|TRBD1
CASSRLSPLNRGYEQYF
TGCGCCAGCAGCCGATTAAGTCCTTTGAACAGGGGTTACGAGCAGTACTTC
>TRBJ2-1|TRBV5-6|-|-
CASSPTGLQEQFF
TGTGCCAGCAGCCCAACAGGGTTACAGGAGCAGTTCTTC
>TRBJ1-5|TRBV4-1|-|TRBD1
CASSPGTGRNQPQHF
TGCGCCAGCAGCCCAGGGACAGGTCGGAATCAGCCCCAGCATTTT
>TRBJ1-1|TRBV19|-|TRBD1
CASSSERWDRDTEAFF
TGTGCCAGTAGTTCTGAACGTTGGGACAGGGACACTGAAGCTTTCTTT
>TRBJ2-1|TRBV15|-|TRBD2
CATSRGTSGRYNEQFF
TGTGCCACCAGCAGGGGGACTAGCGGTCGGTACAATGAGCAGTTCTTC
>TRBJ1-6|TRBV7-9|few|TRBD1
CASSPWTGGDSPLHF
TGTGCCAGCAGCCCTTGGACAGGGGGGGATTCACCCCTCCACTTT
>TRBJ1-4|TRBV15|-|TRBD1
CATSRGQGQEKLFF
TGTGCCACCAGCCGAGGACAGGGGCAAGAAAAACTGTTTTTT
>TRBJ2-2|TRBV10-3|-|-
CAISTGTANTGELFF
TGTGCCATCAGTACAGGGACGGCGAACACCGGGGAGCTGTTTTTT
>TRBJ1-1|TRBV29-1|-|TRBD1
CSGGQGVNTEAFF
TGCAGCGGCGGACAGGGGGTTAACACTGAAGCTTTCTTT
>TRBJ1-1|TRBV6-5|-|-
CASSYSRVGNTEAFF
TGTGCCAGCAGTTACTCCAGGGTCGGAAACACTGAAGCTTTCTTT
>TRBJ1-2|TRBV28|-|-
CASMSGYGYTF
TGTGCCAGCATGTCCGGCTATGGCTACACCTTC
>TRBJ2-3|TRBV21-1|-|-
CARTKGQCTDTQYF
TGTGCCAGGACCAAGGGACAATGCACAGATACGCAGTATTTT
>TRBJ2-3|TRBV9|-|-
CASSVARRTDTQYF
TGTGCCAGCAGCGTAGCGCGCCGCACAGATACGCAGTATTTT
>TRBJ2-3|TRBV2|-|-
CASTPGLGSLPDTQYF
TGTGCCAGCACCCCGGGACTGGGGTCATTACCAGATACGCAGTATTTT
>TRBJ1-5|TRBV19|-|-
CASRAGYYGQPQHF
TGTGCCAGTCGCGCAGGGTATTATGGTCAGCCCCAGCATTTT
>TRBJ2-7|TRBV7-9|once|-
CASSLPGAYEQYF
TGTGCCAGCAGCTTACCGGGAGCCTACGAGCAGTACTTC
>TRBJ2-3|TRBV7-8|-|TRBD2
CASSLGSGRVSADTQYF
TGTGCCAGCAGCTTGGGTAGCGGGAGAGTTTCCGCAGATACGCAGTATTTT
>TRBJ2-7|TRBV19|-|TRBD2
CASSPISSGSFSYEQYF
TGTGCCAGTAGTCCTATTTCTAGCGGGAGTTTCTCCTACGAGCAGTACTTC
>TRBJ1-3|TRBV6-1|-|-
CASSELGGNTIYF
TGTGCCAGCAGCGAACTCGGGGGAAACACCATATATTTT
>TRBJ1-5|TRBV7-9|-|-
CASSQLGYGNQPQHF
TGTGCCAGCAGCCAACTCGGTTACGGCAATCAGCCCCAGCATTTT
>TRBJ1-3|TRBV18|-|TRBD1
CASSTNRGSAGNTIYF
TGTGCCAGCTCAACTAACAGGGGGAGTGCTGGAAACACCATATATTTT
>TRBJ2-5|TRBV6-1|-|-
CASSDRDSPQETQYF
TGTGCCAGCAGTGATAGAGACAGTCCCCAAGAGACCCAGTACTTC
>TRBJ2-7|TRBV27|once|TRBD1
CASGTGITYEQYF
TGTGCCAGCGGGACAGGGATCACCTACGAGCAGTACTTC
>TRBJ2-1|TRBV18|few|-
CASSTQGGQVEVEQFF
TGTGCCAGCTCAACGCAGGGTGGGCAAGTTGAGGTTGAGCAGTTCTTC